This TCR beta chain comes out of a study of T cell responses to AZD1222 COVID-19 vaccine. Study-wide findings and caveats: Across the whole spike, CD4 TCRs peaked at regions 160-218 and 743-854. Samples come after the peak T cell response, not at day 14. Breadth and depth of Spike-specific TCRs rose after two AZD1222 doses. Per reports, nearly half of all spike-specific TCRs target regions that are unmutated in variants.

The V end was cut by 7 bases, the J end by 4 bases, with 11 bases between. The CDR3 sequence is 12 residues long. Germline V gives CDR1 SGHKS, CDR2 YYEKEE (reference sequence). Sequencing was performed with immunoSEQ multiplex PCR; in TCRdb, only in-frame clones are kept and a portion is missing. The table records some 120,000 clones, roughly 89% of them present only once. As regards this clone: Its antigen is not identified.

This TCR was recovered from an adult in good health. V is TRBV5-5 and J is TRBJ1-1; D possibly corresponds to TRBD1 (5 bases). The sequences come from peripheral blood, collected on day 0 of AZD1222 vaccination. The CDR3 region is CASRLGGTEAFF. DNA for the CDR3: TGTGCCAGCCGACTGGGGGGCACTGAAGCTTTCTTT.